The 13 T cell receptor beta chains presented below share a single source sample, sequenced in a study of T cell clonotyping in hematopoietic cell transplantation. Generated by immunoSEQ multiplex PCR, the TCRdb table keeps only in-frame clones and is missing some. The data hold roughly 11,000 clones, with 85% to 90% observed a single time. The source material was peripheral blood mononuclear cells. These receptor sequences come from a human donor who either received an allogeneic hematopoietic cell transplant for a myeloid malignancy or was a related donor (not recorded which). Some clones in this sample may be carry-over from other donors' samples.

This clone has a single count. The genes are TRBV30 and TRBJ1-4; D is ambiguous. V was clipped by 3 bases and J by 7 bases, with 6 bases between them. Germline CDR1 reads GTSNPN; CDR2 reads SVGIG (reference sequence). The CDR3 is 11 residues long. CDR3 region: CAWRLGEKLFF. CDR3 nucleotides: TGTGCCTGGAGGTTGGGTGAAAAACTGTTTTTT. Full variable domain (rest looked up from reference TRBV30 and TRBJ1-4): SQTIHQWPATLVQPVGSPLSLECTVEGTSNPNLYWYRQAAGRGLQLLFYSVGIGQISSEVPQNLSASRPQDRQFILSSKKLLLSDSGFYLCAWRLGEKLFFGSGTQLSVL.

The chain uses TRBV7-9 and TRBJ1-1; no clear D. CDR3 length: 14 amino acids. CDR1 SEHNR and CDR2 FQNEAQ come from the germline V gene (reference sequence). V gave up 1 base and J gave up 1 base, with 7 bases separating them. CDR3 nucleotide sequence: TGTGCCAGCAGCTTAGAGGCGGGGAACACTGAAGCTTTCTTT. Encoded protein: CASSLEAGNTEAFF.

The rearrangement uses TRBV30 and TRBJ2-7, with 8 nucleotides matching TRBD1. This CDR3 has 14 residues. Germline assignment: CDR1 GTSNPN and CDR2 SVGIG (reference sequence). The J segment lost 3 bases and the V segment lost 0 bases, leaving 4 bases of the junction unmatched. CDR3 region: CAWSVGQGRYEQYF. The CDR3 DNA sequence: TGTGCCTGGAGTGTAGGACAGGGTCGCTACGAGCAGTACTTC.

The CDR3, as DNA: TGTGCCAGCAGCCGGTATACACAGGGGTTCAGCTCCTACGAGCAGTACTTC. Translation: CASSRYTQGFSSYEQYF. The chain couples TRBV14 to TRBJ2-7; 7 bases are a match to TRBD1. The CDR3 has 17 residues. V was pared by 4 bases and J by 0 bases, with 12 bases of the junction left unmatched. The germline V gene has CDR1 SGHDN and CDR2 FVKESK.

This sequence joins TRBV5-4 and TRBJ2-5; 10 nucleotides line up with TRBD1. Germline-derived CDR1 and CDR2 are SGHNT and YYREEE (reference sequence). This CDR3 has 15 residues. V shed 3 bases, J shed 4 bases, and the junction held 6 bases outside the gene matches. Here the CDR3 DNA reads TGTGCCAGCAGCTCGCGACAGGGGGCGAGAGAGACCCAGTACTTC. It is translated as CASSSRQGARETQYF.

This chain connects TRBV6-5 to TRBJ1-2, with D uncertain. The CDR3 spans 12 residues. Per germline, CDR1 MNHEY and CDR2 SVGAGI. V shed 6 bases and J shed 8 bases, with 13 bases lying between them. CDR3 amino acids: CASRPLERGYTF. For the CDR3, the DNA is TGTGCCAGCAGACCCCTCGAAAGAGGCTACACCTTC.

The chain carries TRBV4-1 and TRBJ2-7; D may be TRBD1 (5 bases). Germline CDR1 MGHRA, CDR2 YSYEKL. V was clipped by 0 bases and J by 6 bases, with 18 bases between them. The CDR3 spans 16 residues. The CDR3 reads CASSQDRQGLMIEQYF. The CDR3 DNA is TGCGCCAGCAGCCAAGATAGGCAGGGATTAATGATCGAGCAGTACTTC.

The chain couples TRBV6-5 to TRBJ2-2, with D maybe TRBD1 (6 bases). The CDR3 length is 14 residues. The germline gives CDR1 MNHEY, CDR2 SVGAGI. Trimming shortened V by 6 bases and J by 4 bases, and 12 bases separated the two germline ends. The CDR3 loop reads CASRLQGFTGELFF. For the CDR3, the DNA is TGTGCCAGCAGGCTACAGGGCTTCACCGGGGAGCTGTTTTTT.

The CDR3 DNA follows: TGTGCCAGTAGTTTTGCCGGCGCCAAAAACATTCAGTACTTC. Protein sequence: CASSFAGAKNIQYF. The chain uses TRBV19 and TRBJ2-4; D ambiguous. Germline assignment: CDR1 LNHDA and CDR2 SQIVND (reference sequence). The CDR3 is made up of 14 amino acids. V gave up 5 bases and J gave up 1 base, with 9 bases separating them.

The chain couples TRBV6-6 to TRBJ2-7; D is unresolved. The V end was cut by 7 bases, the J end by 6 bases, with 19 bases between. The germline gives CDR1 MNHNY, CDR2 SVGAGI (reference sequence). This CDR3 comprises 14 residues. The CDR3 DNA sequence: TGTGCCAGCACCAGTACCTCCACGGTGGGCGAGCAGTACTTC. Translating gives CASTSTSTVGEQYF.

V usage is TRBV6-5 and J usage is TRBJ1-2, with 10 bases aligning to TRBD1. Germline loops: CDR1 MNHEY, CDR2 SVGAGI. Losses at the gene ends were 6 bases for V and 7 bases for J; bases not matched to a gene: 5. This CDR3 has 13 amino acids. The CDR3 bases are TGTGCCAGCAGCGGGGACAGGGGCTTTGGCTACACCTTC. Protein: CASSGDRGFGYTF.

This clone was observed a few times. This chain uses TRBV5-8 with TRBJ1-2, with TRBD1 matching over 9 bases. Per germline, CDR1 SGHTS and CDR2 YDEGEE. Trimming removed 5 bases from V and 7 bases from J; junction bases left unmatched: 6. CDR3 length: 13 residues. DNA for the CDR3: TGTGCCAGCAGACCAACAGGGGGCGTTGGCTACACCTTC. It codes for CASRPTGGVGYTF.

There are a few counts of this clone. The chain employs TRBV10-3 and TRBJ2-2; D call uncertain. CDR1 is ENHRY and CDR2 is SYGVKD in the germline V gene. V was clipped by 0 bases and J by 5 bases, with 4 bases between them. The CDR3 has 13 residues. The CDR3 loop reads CAISESGTGELFF. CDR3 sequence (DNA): TGTGCCATCAGTGAGTCAGGAACCGGGGAGCTGTTTTTT.